This TCR beta chain was captured by sequencing in a study of CD8 T cells in ankylosing spondylitis. In regard to this clonotype: Its antigen is currently unknown.

The germline V and J ends were trimmed by 6 bases and 0 bases, with 16 bases remaining between them. This CDR3 is 16 amino acids long. Study results and limitations: Some motif variants had been reported before (in reactive arthritis synovial fluid and blood). Disease-linked clones, CD8+, were relatively rare in peripheral blood. Within ankylosing spondylitis blood, a TCR beta motif made up of several highly homologous variants appeared to be characteristic.

MiXCR, run by TCRdb on the 5' RACE reads, gives a single entry per CDR3 protein. The data show under 550,000 distinct CDR3 sequences, about 24% seen once. The sequenced material came from blood, either unsorted or a sorted T cell fraction (not recorded which). The chain is built from TRBV12-3 or TRBV12-4 and TRBJ2-3; D unresolved. The sequence was collected from a male donor with ankylosing spondylitis. The CDR3 DNA is TGTGCCAGCAGCAAAGGGTCTACTCTCAGCACAGATACGCAGTATTTT. This codes for CASSKGSTLSTDTQYF.